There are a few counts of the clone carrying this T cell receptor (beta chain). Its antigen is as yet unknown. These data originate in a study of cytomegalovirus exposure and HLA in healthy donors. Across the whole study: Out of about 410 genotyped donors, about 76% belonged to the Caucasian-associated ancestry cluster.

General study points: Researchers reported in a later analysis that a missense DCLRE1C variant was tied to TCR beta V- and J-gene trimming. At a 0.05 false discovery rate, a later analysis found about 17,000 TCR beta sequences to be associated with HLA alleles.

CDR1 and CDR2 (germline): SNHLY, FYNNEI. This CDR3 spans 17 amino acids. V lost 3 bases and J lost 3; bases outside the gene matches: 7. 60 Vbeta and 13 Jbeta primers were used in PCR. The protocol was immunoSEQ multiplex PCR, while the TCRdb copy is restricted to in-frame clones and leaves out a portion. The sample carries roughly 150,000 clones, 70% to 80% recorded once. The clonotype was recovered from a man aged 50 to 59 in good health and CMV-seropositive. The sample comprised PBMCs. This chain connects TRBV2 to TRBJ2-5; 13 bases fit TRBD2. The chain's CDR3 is CASSDSGTSGVKETQYF. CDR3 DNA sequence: TGTGCCAGCAGTGATAGCGGGACTAGCGGGGTTAAAGAGACCCAGTACTTC. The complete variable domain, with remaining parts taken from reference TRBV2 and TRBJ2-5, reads EPEVTQTPSHQVTQMGQEVILRCVPISNHLYFYWYRQILGQKVEFLVSFYNNEISEKSEIFDDQFSVERPDGSNFTLKIRSTKLEDSAMYFCASSDSGTSGVKETQYFGPGTRLLVL.